The T cell receptor beta chain under discussion was sequenced for a study of control samples from healthy donors and cancer patients (dated by TCRdb to about 2020). Preparation of the library involved the immunoSEQ multiplex PCR assay. In TCRdb, the immuneACCESS table is reduced to in-frame sequences with V and J assigned. These tables do not hold every clone; where another copy was compared, an unresolved V gene accounts for under half, and the others remain unexplained. This sample holds 100,000 to 150,000 clones; roughly 92% were observed only once. The ten largest clones capture 4.5% to 7% of the sample. This clone was observed once. Its antigen is currently not known. No much larger clone is present one base from it, and per-base qualities are unavailable. The CDR3 holds 12 amino acids from the cysteine to the phenylalanine. CDR3 DNA only is kept here, 36 bases in frame from base 1. Trimming at the junction amounts to 0 bases on V and 8 bases on J, and the germline ends lie 10 bases apart. Per the germline V gene (reference sequence), GTSNPN is the CDR1 and SVGIG is the CDR2.

This sequence originates from a man younger than 35 in good health. Sequences were obtained from blood. Recombination linked TRBV30 to TRBJ1-2, with an unclear D gene assignment. CDR3 region: CAWSVTGYGYTF. The sequenced DNA: TGTGCCTGGAGTGTAACGGGGTACGGCTACACCTTC.